These T cell receptor beta chains were read from a single sample in a study of T cells in Graves' hyperthyroidism and ophthalmopathy. Each CDR3 protein gets one entry after TCRdb re-called the multiplex PCR reads with MiXCR. Of roughly 740,000 distinct CDR3 sequences listed, roughly 15% were seen once; the top ten hold approximately 8.4%. Material: blood. The receptor source for this set is a man aged 18 to 30 with Graves' hyperthyroidism. The CDR3 runs from the conserved cysteine through the conserved F or W. Fields, in order: V gene, D gene, J gene, clone size, CDR3 DNA, CDR3 protein. A D gene is named only where the DNA matches it firmly. Clone size is not always given. Where it is, it says once, few, many or a class for expanded clones.

TRBV29-1	.	TRBJ1-1	.	TGCAGCGTTGAACGACAGGCGAACACTGAAGCTTTCTTT	CSVERQANTEAFF
TRBV2	TRBD1	TRBJ1-2	.	TGTGCCAGCAGTGAAGACAGGGGATTTAGCGGCTACACCTTC	CASSEDRGFSGYTF
TRBV5-1	.	TRBJ1-2	.	TGCGCCAGCAGCTATTCAGGGGAGATCGACTATGGCTACACCTTC	CASSYSGEIDYGYTF
TRBV20-1	.	TRBJ1-2	few	TGCAGTGCTAGTGCGGGGCACGATAACTATGGCTACACCTTC	CSASAGHDNYGYTF
TRBV11-3	.	TRBJ2-5	.	TGTGCCAGCAGCCTGGGGATTTGGGACCAAGAGACCCAGTACTTC	CASSLGIWDQETQYF
TRBV3-1	.	TRBJ2-1	many	TGTGCCAGCAGCCAAGATCAGAGAACGAGGGAGTTCTTC	CASSQDQRTREFF
TRBV7-9	.	TRBJ2-3	many	TGTGCCAGCCGTGCCCCACTCAGCACAGATACGCAGTATTTT	CASRAPLSTDTQYF
TRBV9	.	TRBJ2-3	few	TGTGCCAGCAGTCGTGTACCGGGGGGCACAGATACGCAGTATTTT	CASSRVPGGTDTQYF
TRBV5-8	.	TRBJ2-1	.	TGTGCCAGCAGCTTGGCGGGGATCCAGTTCTTC	CASSLAGIQFF
TRBV12-3/TRBV12-4	.	TRBJ2-7	many	TGTGCCAGCAGTTTAAAATTTGGGCGTGGCCTGGGAGAGAACGAGCAGTACTTC	CASSLKFGRGLGENEQYF
TRBV18	.	TRBJ1-1	.	TGTGCCAGCTCACGGGTGGCAGGGCTTCCCTTGAACACTGAAGCTTTCTTT	CASSRVAGLPLNTEAFF
TRBV29-1	.	TRBJ1-2	.	TGCAGCGTTGTAACTTCGGACTACTATGGCTACACCTTC	CSVVTSDYYGYTF
TRBV2	.	TRBJ1-3	few	TGTGCCAGCAGAAGTGGGGTTGGAAACACCATATATTTT	CASRSGVGNTIYF
TRBV2	.	TRBJ1-2	.	TGTGCCAGCACTGACACGGGCAGGGACTATGGCTACACCTTC	CASTDTGRDYGYTF
TRBV7-9	.	TRBJ2-7	.	TGTGCCAGCAGCTTAGCTGGGGCCAGGCACGAGCAGTACTTC	CASSLAGARHEQYF
TRBV30	.	TRBJ2-4	few	TGTGCCCTAGAAACAGGAGTAGCCAAAAACATTCAGTACTTC	CALETGVAKNIQYF
TRBV6-1	.	TRBJ1-6	few	TGTGCCAGCAGGTGGTCCGTCCGGAGGAACTCACCCCTCCACTTT	CASRWSVRRNSPLHF
TRBV18	TRBD1	TRBJ2-3	many	TGTGCCAGCTCACCCTCGAGGGGGCGCACAGATACGCAGTATTTT	CASSPSRGRTDTQYF
TRBV3-1	TRBD2	TRBJ2-2	.	TGTGCCAGCAGCCAAGAAGGACCGGGGGGAACCGGGGAGCTGTTTTTT	CASSQEGPGGTGELFF
TRBV18	.	TRBJ1-3	few	TGTGCCAGCTCACCCTCCCAGACGGGCTCTGGAAACACCATATATTTT	CASSPSQTGSGNTIYF
TRBV7-9	.	TRBJ2-2	.	TGTGCCAGCAGCTCGGTCCGCGGTATTAACACCGGGGAGCTGTTTTTT	CASSSVRGINTGELFF
TRBV10-3	.	TRBJ2-3	.	TGTGCCATCAGTGAGGGGCCGGGATCTACGCAGTATTTT	CAISEGPGSTQYF
TRBV20-1	.	TRBJ2-7	many	TGCAGTGCTAGGCCCTCGAGTGCCTACGAGCAGTACTTC	CSARPSSAYEQYF
TRBV7-8	.	TRBJ1-5	.	TGTGCCAGCAGCTTAGAACATCAGCCCCAGCATTTT	CASSLEHQPQHF
TRBV20-1	TRBD2	TRBJ2-3	many	TGCAGTGCTCTAATGGGCGCTAGCGGTTCTAGCACAGATACGCAGTATTTT	CSALMGASGSSTDTQYF
TRBV2	TRBD2	TRBJ2-4	few	TGTGCCAGCAGTGAGAAGGTAGCGGGAGGTAGTCAAAACATTCAGTACTTC	CASSEKVAGGSQNIQYF
TRBV4-1	.	TRBJ2-5	few	TGCGCCAGCAGCCAAGAACAGGGTGGAGAGACCCAGTACTTC	CASSQEQGGETQYF